The present T cell receptor beta chain was sequenced within a study of read filtering for tumor transcriptome and immune sequencing. The germline V and J ends were trimmed by 2 bases and 2 bases, with 10 bases remaining between them. This CDR3 is 15 amino acids long. Molecular barcoded adaptors covering alpha/delta and beta/gamma chains were used on about 390 ng RNA. MiXCR, run by TCRdb on the reads, gives a single entry per CDR3 protein. Of more than 45,000 distinct CDR3 sequences listed, roughly 19% are singletons. This clonotype has ten or more counts. The V gene is TRBV12-3 or TRBV12-4, the J gene TRBJ1-5; tentatively, D is TRBD1 (5 bases). The TCR originated in a donor at least 40 years old with multiple myeloma. Sequencing was carried out using a population of CD138-negative cells sorted from bone marrow. The CDR3 reads CASSLRGGGNQPQHF. In DNA, the CDR3 is TGTGCCAGCAGTTTAAGGGGCGGCGGCAATCAGCCCCAGCATTTT.